The 8 T cell receptor beta chains presented below share a single source sample, sequenced in a study of T cell responses to AZD1222 COVID-19 vaccine. The table came from immunoSEQ multiplex PCR; TCRdb's copy has only in-frame clones and leaves some out. Of around 140,000 clones listed, roughly 91% are singletons. The sample was peripheral blood, taken on day 0 of AZD1222 vaccination. The receptors stem from an adult in good health.

CDR3 in amino acids: CASSPGYSYEQYF. The CDR3 nucleotides read TGTGCCAGCAGCCCCGGTTATTCCTACGAGCAGTACTTC. The chain combines TRBV12-3 or TRBV12-4 with TRBJ2-7, with D hard to call. V was pared by 6 bases and J by 1 base, with 10 bases between. The CDR3 totals 13 residues.

The genes are TRBV28 and TRBJ1-4, with D possibly matching TRBD1 (5 bases). V was trimmed by 7 bases and J by 6 bases, leaving 12 bases between them. The germline gives CDR1 MDHEN, CDR2 SYDVKM. CDR3 size: 13 residues. The CDR3 sequence is CASTRWGDEKLFF. The CDR3 DNA reads TGTGCCAGCACCAGGTGGGGGGATGAAAAACTGTTTTTT.

The V call is TRBV7-9, the J call TRBJ2-1; a possible D gene is TRBD2 (6 bases). V lost 0 bases and J 4 bases, leaving 10 bases between the germline ends. The CDR3 extends over 15 amino acids. Germline values: CDR1 SEHNR, CDR2 FQNEAQ (reference sequence). CDR3: CASSLAVRGYNEQFF. The CDR3 DNA sequence: TGTGCCAGCAGCTTAGCGGTACGGGGGTACAATGAGCAGTTCTTC.

J is TRBJ2-2 and V is TRBV19; a weak D match, TRBD2 (5 bases). V shed 7 bases and J shed 3 bases, with 9 bases lying between them. Looked up from germline, CDR1 is LNHDA and CDR2 is SQIVND (reference sequence). The CDR3 spans 13 residues. The CDR3 sequence: CASTLGDTGELFF. CDR3 DNA sequence: TGTGCCAGTACCCTGGGAGACACCGGGGAGCTGTTTTTT. The whole variable domain, remainder taken from reference TRBV19 and TRBJ2-2, is DGGITQSPKYLFRKEGQNVTLSCEQNLNHDAMYWYRQDPGQGLRLIYYSQIVNDFQKGDIAEGYSVSREKKESFPLTVTSAQKNPTAFYLCASTLGDTGELFFGEGSRLTVL.

The chain employs TRBV7-2 and TRBJ2-7; 9 nucleotides agree with TRBD2. In germline, CDR1 is SGHTA, CDR2 FQGNSA. This CDR3 has 15 residues. V lost 1 base, J lost 6 bases, and 7 bases stayed unmatched. This CDR3 reads CASSLGVSGRLEQYF. In DNA, the CDR3 is TGTGCCAGCAGCTTAGGCGTTAGCGGGAGACTCGAGCAGTACTTC. Full variable domain (missing parts from reference TRBV7-2 and TRBJ2-7): GAGVSQSPSNKVTEKGKDVELRCDPISGHTALYWYRQSLGQGLEFLIYFQGNSAPDKSGLPSDRFSAERTGGSVSTLTIQRTQQEDSAVYLCASSLGVSGRLEQYFGPGTRLTVT.

The chain joins TRBV14 to TRBJ2-1; TRBD2 matches 13 bases. The CDR3 is 17 amino acids. J gave up 6 bases and V 0 bases, and 5 bases lay outside the gene matches. Germline lookup yields CDR1 SGHDN and CDR2 FVKESK. CDR3 protein: CASSQELGTSGANEQFF. The CDR3 coding sequence is TGTGCCAGCAGCCAAGAACTCGGGACTAGCGGGGCCAATGAGCAGTTCTTC.

The CDR3 reads CASSRPGQGSNSPLHF. As DNA, the CDR3 is TGTGCCAGCAGCCGACCGGGACAGGGGAGTAATTCACCCCTCCACTTT. The V and J genes are TRBV14 and TRBJ1-6, with 10 nucleotides matching TRBD1. CDR1 is SGHDN, CDR2 FVKESK, per germline. Trimming removed 4 bases from V and 6 bases from J; junction bases left unmatched: 6. The CDR3 consists of 16 residues.

The CDR3 spells CASSQARVGGNTIYF. CDR3 DNA: TGCGCCAGCAGCCAAGCCAGGGTGGGTGGAAACACCATATATTTT. The rearrangement uses TRBV4-3 and TRBJ1-3; D might be TRBD1 (5 bases). The germline V gene encodes CDR1 LGHNA and CDR2 YSLEER. This CDR3 region has 15 residues. V dropped 1 base and J dropped 3 bases, with 10 bases sitting between them.